The rows below give T cell receptor beta chains drawn from one sample of a study of T cell responses to AZD1222 COVID-19 vaccine. Clones were sequenced by immunoSEQ multiplex PCR, and TCRdb holds only the in-frame ones, with some missing. Of approximately 110,000 clones listed, more than 75% were seen once; the top ten hold roughly 7.7%. The sample in question was peripheral blood, obtained on day 0 of AZD1222 vaccination. These receptor sequences come from an adult in good health. CDR3s include the opening cysteine and the closing phenylalanine or tryptophan. A D gene is named only where the DNA matches it firmly. Expanded clones are given a class, and other clones once, few, many or no size at all.

V gene	clone size	J gene	D gene	CDR3 DNA	CDR3 protein
TRBV4-1	-	TRBJ2-5	-	TGCGCCAGCAGCCAACGGCCGGGCCAAGAGACCCAGTACTTC	CASSQRPGQETQYF
TRBV6-2/TRBV6-3	-	TRBJ1-1	-	TGTGCCAGCAGTTCACAGGGCCTGGGTACTGAAGCTTTCTTT	CASSSQGLGTEAFF
TRBV3-1/TRBV3-2	-	TRBJ2-1	-	TGTGCCAGCAGCCAAGATGAGGTCAGGGTGAGGATCTTC	CASSQDEVRVRIF
TRBV4-1	-	TRBJ2-7	TRBD2	TGCGCCAGCAGCTTGAGGACTAGCGGGGGAGAGAACTACGAGCAGTACTTC	CASSLRTSGGENYEQYF
TRBV18	-	TRBJ1-5	-	TGTGCCAGCTCACCGGCGGTACAGGGCCAGCCCCAGCATTTT	CASSPAVQGQPQHF
TRBV3-1/TRBV3-2	-	TRBJ2-3	TRBD2	TGTGCCAGCAGCCCGACGGCGGGAGTGATAGATACGCAGTATTTT	CASSPTAGVIDTQYF
TRBV24-1	-	TRBJ2-3	TRBD2	TGTGCCACCAGTGATTTGAGACTAGCGGGAGATACAGATACGCAGTATTTT	CATSDLRLAGDTDTQYF
TRBV7-2	-	TRBJ1-2	-	TGTGCCAGCAGCTTAGACAGAGCTAACTATGGCTACACCTTC	CASSLDRANYGYTF
TRBV6-1	-	TRBJ2-1	-	TGTGCCAGCAGTGACAGTCAGGCCCCGGATGAGCAGTTCTTC	CASSDSQAPDEQFF
TRBV30	few	TRBJ1-6	-	TGTGCCTGGCAGAGGAATTCACCCCTCCACTTT	CAWQRNSPLHF
TRBV6-5	-	TRBJ1-3	-	TGTGCCAGCAGTTACGGCAGGGCTGCGGGAAACACCATATATTTT	CASSYGRAAGNTIYF
TRBV5-1	-	TRBJ2-5	TRBD2	TGCGCCAGCAGCTCGGTGGGATCTAGCGGGTTGGGGACCCAGTACTTC	CASSSVGSSGLGTQYF
TRBV2	-	TRBJ2-7	TRBD1	TGTGCCAGCAGTAAGGGGACAGGCCCCCACGAGCAGTACTTC	CASSKGTGPHEQYF
TRBV29-1	-	TRBJ1-1	TRBD1	TGCAGCGTTGCCACCAGGGGGACTAACACTGAAGCTTTCTTT	CSVATRGTNTEAFF
TRBV5-6	-	TRBJ1-2	-	TGTGCCAGCAGATCGGTAGGTTATAGTCCCTATGGCTACACCTTC	CASRSVGYSPYGYTF
TRBV9	-	TRBJ1-1	-	TGTGCCAGCAGCGGACAGGTCGGGAACACTGAAGCTTTCTTT	CASSGQVGNTEAFF
TRBV28	-	TRBJ2-1	TRBD2	TGTGCCAGCAGTTCCCGGACTAGCGGGAGTGTCAATGAGCAGTTCTTC	CASSSRTSGSVNEQFF
TRBV30	few	TRBJ2-7	-	TGTGTCATGAGGCAGGGGAGCTCCTACGAGCAGTACTTC	CVMRQGSSYEQYF
TRBV5-6	-	TRBJ2-6	TRBD1	TGTGCCAGCAGCGGCCGACAGGGGCAGAGCTCTGGGGCCAACGTCCTGACTTTC	CASSGRQGQSSGANVLTF
TRBV28	-	TRBJ1-3	-	TGTGCCAGCAGTCCCCGTGGGGGGGACTCTGGAAACACCATATATTTT	CASSPRGGDSGNTIYF
TRBV18	-	TRBJ1-1	TRBD1	TGTGCCAGCTCACCTCAAGGACAGGGACAAACTGAAGCTTTCTTT	CASSPQGQGQTEAFF
TRBV28	-	TRBJ2-7	TRBD2	TGTGCCAGCAGTCTCCTAGCGGGACGCTCCGAGCAGTACTTC	CASSLLAGRSEQYF
TRBV19	-	TRBJ1-5	-	TGTGCCAGCGCGCCGGGTGAGGGACAGCCCCAGCATTTT	CASAPGEGQPQHF
TRBV9	-	TRBJ1-1	TRBD1	TGTGCCAGCAGCAGAAGACAGGGCAGCACTGAAGCTTTCTTT	CASSRRQGSTEAFF
TRBV5-1	-	TRBJ2-3	TRBD2	TGCGCCAGCAGCCCTCTAGCGGGAGGGCCAGATACGCAGTATTTT	CASSPLAGGPDTQYF
TRBV28	-	TRBJ2-3	TRBD1	TGTGCCAGCAGGAACAGGGGGCGCACAGATACGCAGTATTTT	CASRNRGRTDTQYF
TRBV5-8	-	TRBJ1-1	TRBD1	TGTGCCAGCAGCCACGTCCACAGGGGTACTGAAGCTTTCTTT	CASSHVHRGTEAFF
TRBV10-2	-	TRBJ2-7	-	TGCGCCAGCAGTGGGGGGTCCTACGAGCAGTACTTC	CASSGGSYEQYF